This TCR beta chain was recorded in a study of blood T cell repertoires in COVID-19. Study-wide context: COVID-19 samples collected from the United States, Italy and Spain covered acute and convalescent phases. T cells, B-cell-depleted T cells, or PBMCs provided the cDNA or gDNA that served as material.

In the original workflow: From reference gene primer amplification, estimates of nucleated cell counts were derived. Some clones are missing from TCRdb's copy, which holds only in-frame ones; the method was immunoSEQ multiplex PCR. That table gives V, J and clone size, and the DNA gave D and trimming. The data hold about 81,000 clones, with about 82% observed a single time. The CDR3 covers 12 residues. V shed 0 bases and J shed 6 bases, with 5 bases lying between them. The specimen was peripheral blood. V usage is TRBV12-3 or TRBV12-4 and J usage is TRBJ1-1; no definite D call. This clonotype was sampled from a human donor in a cohort sampled during active COVID-19. This CDR3 is CASSLAGAEAFF. CDR3 DNA sequence: TGTGCCAGCAGTTTAGCCGGGGCTGAAGCTTTCTTT.